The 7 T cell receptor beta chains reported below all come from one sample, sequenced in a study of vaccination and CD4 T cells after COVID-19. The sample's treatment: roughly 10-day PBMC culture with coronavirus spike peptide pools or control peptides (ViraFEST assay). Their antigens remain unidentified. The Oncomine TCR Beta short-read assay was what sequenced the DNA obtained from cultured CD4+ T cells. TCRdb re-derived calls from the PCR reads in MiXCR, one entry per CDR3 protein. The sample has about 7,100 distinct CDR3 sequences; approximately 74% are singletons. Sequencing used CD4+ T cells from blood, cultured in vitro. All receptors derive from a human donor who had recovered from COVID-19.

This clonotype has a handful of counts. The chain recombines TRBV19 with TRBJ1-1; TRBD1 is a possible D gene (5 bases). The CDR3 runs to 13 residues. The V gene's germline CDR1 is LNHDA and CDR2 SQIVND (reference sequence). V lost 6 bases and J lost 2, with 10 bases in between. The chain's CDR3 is CASSRQINTEAFF. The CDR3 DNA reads TGTGCCAGTAGCAGACAGATAAACACTGAAGCTTTCTTT. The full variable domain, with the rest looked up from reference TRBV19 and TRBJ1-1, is DGGITQSPKYLFRKEGQNVTLSCEQNLNHDAMYWYRQDPGQGLRLIYYSQIVNDFQKGDIAEGYSVSREKKESFPLTVTSAQKNPTAFYLCASSRQINTEAFFGQGTRLTVV.

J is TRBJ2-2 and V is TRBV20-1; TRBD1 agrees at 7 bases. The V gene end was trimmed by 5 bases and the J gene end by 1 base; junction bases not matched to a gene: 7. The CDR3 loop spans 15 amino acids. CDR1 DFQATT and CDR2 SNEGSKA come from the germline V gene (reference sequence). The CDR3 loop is CSAPRQGGNTGELFF. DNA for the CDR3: TGCAGTGCTCCAAGACAGGGCGGGAACACCGGGGAGCTGTTTTTT.

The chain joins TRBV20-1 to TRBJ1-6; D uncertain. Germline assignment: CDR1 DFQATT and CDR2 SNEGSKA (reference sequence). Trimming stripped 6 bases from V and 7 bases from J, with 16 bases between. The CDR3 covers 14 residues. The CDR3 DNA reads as TGCAGTGCACGGAGGTCAGGCATCAATTCACCCCTCCACTTT. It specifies CSARRSGINSPLHF.

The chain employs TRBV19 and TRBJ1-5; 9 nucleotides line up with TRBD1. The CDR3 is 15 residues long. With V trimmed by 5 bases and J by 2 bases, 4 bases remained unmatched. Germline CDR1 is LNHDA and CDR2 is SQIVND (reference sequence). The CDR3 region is CASSPDRGGNQPQHF. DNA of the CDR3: TGTGCCAGTAGTCCGGACAGGGGAGGCAATCAGCCCCAGCATTTT.

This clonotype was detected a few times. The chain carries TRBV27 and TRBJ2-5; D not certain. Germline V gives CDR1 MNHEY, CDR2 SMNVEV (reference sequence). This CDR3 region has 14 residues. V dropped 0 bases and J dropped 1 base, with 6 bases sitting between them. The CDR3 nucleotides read TGTGCCAGCAGTTTATCGAACCTCCAAGAGACCCAGTACTTC. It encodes CASSLSNLQETQYF.

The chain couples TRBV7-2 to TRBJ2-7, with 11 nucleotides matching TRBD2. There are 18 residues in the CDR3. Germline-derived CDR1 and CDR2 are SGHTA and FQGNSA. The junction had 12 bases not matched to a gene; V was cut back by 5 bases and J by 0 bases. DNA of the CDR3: TGTGCCAGCAGCCTCCCCCGGACTAGCGGGCGCAGCTCCTACGAGCAGTACTTC. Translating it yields CASSLPRTSGRSSYEQYF.

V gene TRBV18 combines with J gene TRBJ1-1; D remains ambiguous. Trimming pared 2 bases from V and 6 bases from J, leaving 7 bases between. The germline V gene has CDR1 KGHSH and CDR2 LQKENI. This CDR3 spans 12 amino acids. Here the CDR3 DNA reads TGTGCCAGCTCACCAGGGTCGGCTGAAGCTTTCTTT. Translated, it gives CASSPGSAEAFF. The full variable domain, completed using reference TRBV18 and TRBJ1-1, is NAGVMQNPRHLVRRRGQEARLRCSPMKGHSHVYWYRQLPEEGLKFMVYLQKENIIDESGMPKERFSAEFPKEGPSILRIQQVVRGDSAAYFCASSPGSAEAFFGQGTRLTVV.